Sequencing of this T cell receptor beta chain was carried out in a study of technical replicates of blood from a handful of donors. Here immunoSEQ multiplex PCR was the method, and the copy in TCRdb shows in-frame clones only, minus some. The data hold some 74,000 clones, with roughly 92% observed a single time. The sequence derives from a human donor in good health. The sequenced sample consisted of T cells isolated from PBMCs.

The CDR3 DNA reads TGTGCCAGCAGTAACTCGAAGACCGAGGGACTAGCGAGGTCTTACAATGAGCAGTTCTTC. This encodes CASSNSKTEGLARSYNEQFF. V is TRBV2 and J is TRBJ2-1; 10 nucleotides line up with TRBD2. V was clipped by 5 bases and J by 4 bases; unmatched bases: 20. Per the germline V gene, CDR1 is SNHLY and CDR2 is FYNNEI. The CDR3 covers 20 residues.